These T cell receptor beta chains were read from a single sample in a study of OX40 agonist ivuxolimab in advanced cancers. Assay: immunoSEQ multiplex PCR; the TCRdb copy retains only in-frame clones and omits some. The repertoire holds tens of thousands of clones, with 92% as singletons. This specimen was CD4+ or CD8+ T cells sorted from blood, taken in a trial of the OX40 agonist ivuxolimab. The receptors shown here come from an adult with an advanced solid tumor such as melanoma, head and neck, liver or kidney cancer. Each CDR3 is given with its conserved first and last residue. Part of the rows lack a size; the others show once, few, many or a class for expanded clones.

clone size	J gene	V gene	CDR3 length	CDR3 protein
NA	TRBJ1-5	TRBV6-6	14	CASSAQGNDQPQHF
NA	TRBJ2-3	TRBV6-1	15	CASSERDRGPDTQYF
NA	TRBJ2-1	TRBV28	14	CASSFTGLTNEQFF
NA	TRBJ2-7	TRBV28	14	CASTSGTDPYEQYF
NA	TRBJ1-2	TRBV25-1	14	CASSEKGLVYGYTF
once	TRBJ1-1	TRBV7-2	14	CASSLLGVGTEAFF
NA	TRBJ2-2	TRBV9	14	CASSVDVGYGELFF
NA	TRBJ2-2	TRBV9	15	CASSPTGLDTGELFF
few	TRBJ2-5	TRBV25-1	14	CASRETGGWETQYF
NA	TRBJ2-5	TRBV2	15	CASSVSSGSSETQYF
NA	TRBJ2-1	TRBV10-1	14	CASSSGRGPNEQFF
NA	TRBJ2-3	TRBV18	18	CASSPSPGGPFSTDTQYF
NA	TRBJ2-1	TRBV30	14	CAWSIFTSGNEQFF
NA	TRBJ1-1	TRBV28	15	CASSYRGLLNTEAFF
NA	TRBJ1-1	TRBV28	13	CASSQTPGAEAFF
NA	TRBJ2-1	TRBV30	11	CAWGVYNEQFF
NA	TRBJ1-2	TRBV30	12	CALSQGNYGYTF
NA	TRBJ2-7	TRBV27	14	CASSSGETPYEQYF
NA	TRBJ2-2	TRBV4-3	15	CASSPGTSLSGKLFF
NA	TRBJ2-7	TRBV21-1	20	CASSKEFIGQGARPSYEQYF
NA	TRBJ2-7	TRBV19	12	CASRGQGYEQYF
NA	TRBJ2-5	TRBV10-1	13	CASSELRQETQYF
NA	TRBJ2-1	TRBV14	18	CASSQDISGRDDYNEQFF
NA	TRBJ1-1	TRBV6-6	15	CASSYSSGVDTEAFF
NA	TRBJ2-3	TRBV19	14	CASSIQGGLDTQYF
NA	TRBJ2-1	TRBV7-9	14	CASSVSGLYNEQFF
NA	TRBJ2-1	TRBV19	14	CASRGLAGENEQFF
NA	TRBJ2-3	TRBV9	17	CASSGGLSETPPHTQYF
NA	TRBJ2-7	TRBV28	12	CASSQGPYEQYF
NA	TRBJ2-7	TRBV27	14	CASSLSGATYEQYF
NA	TRBJ1-2	TRBV11-2	18	CASSEPVTDRSGVYGYTF
NA	TRBJ2-5	TRBV19	15	CASSIGAGGEETQYF
NA	TRBJ2-5	TRBV7-9	14	CASSLGTEQETQYF
NA	TRBJ2-5	TRBV28	15	CASSLPHRGGETQYF
NA	TRBJ2-5	TRBV4-1	15	CASSQEGRESETQYF
NA	TRBJ2-1	TRBV4-1	16	CASSQDPSGSLNEQFF
NA	TRBJ1-3	TRBV9	14	CASSVDPDGNTIYF
NA	TRBJ2-1	TRBV6-1	13	CASLELATREQFF
NA	TRBJ2-1	TRBV11-1	13	CASSPGSGYEQFF
once	TRBJ2-3	TRBV10-2	11	CASSDGDTQYF
NA	TRBJ1-5	TRBV30	15	CAWRAPDRGNQPQHF
NA	TRBJ2-1	TRBV5-1	14	CASRPTLGYNEQFF
NA	TRBJ2-1	TRBV7-2	19	CASSPLPLWSRIHYNEQFF
NA	TRBJ2-5	TRBV5-6	11	CASSGAETQYF
NA	TRBJ2-7	TRBV19	13	CASSMGSQGEQYF
NA	TRBJ2-3	TRBV2	16	CASSDPREYSTDTQYF
NA	TRBJ2-7	TRBV7-6	12	CASSLNEGEQYF
once	TRBJ1-1	TRBV19	13	CASSIGQGRRAFF
NA	TRBJ2-1	TRBV6-4	16	CASSLRGLAGYNEQFF
NA	TRBJ1-1	TRBV5-1	14	CASSLSGENTEAFF
NA	TRBJ2-7	TRBV19	14	CASSRGTGAYEQYF
NA	TRBJ2-3	TRBV27	16	CASSLSSPGRADTQYF
NA	TRBJ2-1	TRBV7-8	15	CASSPEQGSYNEQFF
NA	TRBJ1-2	TRBV29-1	14	CSVDLGQGNYGYTF